The rows below give T cell receptor beta chains drawn from one sample of a study of blood T cells in healthy people across ages. TCRdb re-analysed the 5' RACE reads in MiXCR, keeping a single row per CDR3 protein. The sample shows roughly 2 million distinct CDR3 sequences, just under 50% of them seen only once. Sequenced sample: blood. The receptors here all came from a woman aged 40 to 50 in good health. Each CDR3 is given with its conserved first and last residue. D genes are given only for firm matches. Clone size is stated in some rows and not others, as once, few, many or a class when expanded.

length,D,J,size,V,CDR3,DNA
13,.,TRBJ2-3,.,TRBV6-5,CASSQAAKASQYF,TGTGCCAGCAGTCAAGCCGCCAAAGCCTCGCAGTATTTT
15,.,TRBJ1-1,.,TRBV4-3,CASSQDAGVGTEAFF,TGCGCCAGCAGCCAGGATGCGGGGGTTGGCACTGAAGCTTTCTTT
14,.,TRBJ2-5,few,TRBV6-2/TRBV6-3,CASSYLGHQETQYF,TGTGCCAGCAGTTACCTTGGACACCAAGAGACCCAGTACTTC
15,TRBD1,TRBJ1-1,.,TRBV20-1,CSARRQGLSQSEAFF,TGCAGTGCTCGTCGACAGGGGTTATCTCAGTCCGAAGCTTTCTTT
15,.,TRBJ2-7,.,TRBV20-1,CSASLSRAPYNEQYF,TGCAGTGCTAGTCTATCGAGGGCCCCATACAATGAGCAGTACTTC
19,TRBD1,TRBJ1-1,.,TRBV4-2,CASSRTTLGQTSMNTEAFF,TGTGCCAGCAGCCGAACAACCCTGGGACAGACCAGTATGAACACTGAAGCTTTCTTT
17,TRBD2,TRBJ2-4,.,TRBV7-9,CASSSQRGGLAKNIQYF,TGTGCCAGCAGCTCCCAGCGGGGGGGATTAGCCAAAAACATTCAGTACTTC
16,.,TRBJ1-5,once,TRBV24-1,CATSDSQGEWGQPQHF,TGTGCCACCAGTGATTCCCAAGGGGAATGGGGGCAGCCCCAGCATTTT
14,TRBD1,TRBJ2-7,.,TRBV3-1,CASSPGGLTYEQYF,TGTGCCAGCAGCCCAGGGGGCCTCACCTACGAGCAGTACTTC
13,TRBD1,TRBJ2-3,many,TRBV6-2/TRBV6-3,CASRTGGTDTQYF,TGTGCCAGCAGGACAGGGGGGACAGATACGCAGTATTTT
15,TRBD1,TRBJ1-1,.,TRBV6-6,CASRAPLDRGTEAFF,TGTGCCAGCAGGGCTCCACTAGACAGGGGTACTGAAGCTTTCTTT
16,.,TRBJ2-3,.,TRBV27,CASSFLHMLGTDTQYF,TGTGCCAGCAGTTTCCTCCATATGCTCGGCACAGATACGCAGTATTTT
14,.,TRBJ2-5,few,TRBV24-1,CATSDGGLQETQYF,TGTGCCACCAGTGACGGGGGCCTCCAAGAGACCCAGTACTTC
14,.,TRBJ2-1,.,TRBV5-1,CASSPGAPGNEQFF,TGCGCCAGCAGCCCCGGGGCACCTGGCAATGAGCAGTTCTTC
12,.,TRBJ1-2,.,TRBV29-1,CSVGDGPYGYTF,TGCAGCGTCGGGGACGGTCCGTATGGCTACACCTTC
13,.,TRBJ2-2,.,TRBV13,CASSYGGIGELFF,TGTGCCAGCAGCTACGGGGGTATCGGGGAGCTGTTTTTT
16,TRBD2,TRBJ2-3,.,TRBV7-9,CASSKRAGGSTDTQYF,TGTGCCAGCAGCAAGCGAGCGGGGGGAAGCACAGATACGCAGTATTTT
19,.,TRBJ1-1,.,TRBV5-1,CASSSSLGRGAYMNTEAFF,TGCGCCAGCAGCTCCTCTCTGGGGAGGGGCGCCTATATGAACACTGAAGCTTTCTTT
14,.,TRBJ2-2,.,TRBV4-2,CASSQAPGAGELFF,TGTGCCAGCAGCCAAGCTCCGGGGGCCGGGGAGCTGTTTTTT
16,TRBD2,TRBJ2-3,.,TRBV6-5,CASRLLAGARTDTQYF,TGTGCCAGCAGACTTCTAGCGGGGGCCCGGACAGATACGCAGTATTTT
14,.,TRBJ2-1,once,TRBV9,CASSVARSSNEQFF,TGTGCCAGCAGCGTAGCCAGATCTTCCAATGAGCAGTTCTTC
14,.,TRBJ2-5,few,TRBV20-1,CSASISGPQETQYF,TGCAGTGCTAGTATCTCAGGGCCACAAGAGACCCAGTACTTC
15,.,TRBJ2-5,few,TRBV20-1,CSALSPGSDQETQYF,TGCAGTGCCCTCAGCCCCGGGAGCGACCAAGAGACCCAGTACTTC
13,.,TRBJ2-3,.,TRBV12-3/TRBV12-4,CASSRQIADTQYF,TGTGCCAGCAGTCGACAGATCGCAGATACGCAGTATTTT
14,.,TRBJ2-1,.,TRBV2,CASSDRQVQETQFF,TGTGCCAGCAGTGACCGGCAGGTACAAGAGACCCAGTTCTTC
18,TRBD1,TRBJ2-3,few,TRBV28,CASSLDTWTGTSTDTQYF,TGTGCCAGCAGTTTAGATACTTGGACAGGGACCAGCACAGATACGCAGTATTTT
14,.,TRBJ1-4,.,TRBV19,CASSIQDGDEKLFF,TGTGCCAGTAGTATACAGGACGGGGATGAAAAACTGTTTTTT
18,.,TRBJ1-4,.,TRBV5-1,CASSPGRAGGLAREKLFF,TGCGCCAGCAGCCCAGGGCGCGCGGGGGGCCTGGCTCGTGAAAAACTGTTTTTT